This T cell receptor beta chain was sequenced in a study of identical twins. Study-wide points: For zero-insertion analyses, partial confounding could come from invariant MAIT and iNKT cells. Low generation-probability sequences were in excess among twin-shared out-of-frame alpha sequences.

Template switching added a universal primer binding site, and final cDNA carried unique molecular identifiers. A single record per CDR3 protein comes from TCRdb applying MiXCR to the 5' RACE reads. Of approximately 280,000 distinct CDR3 sequences listed, under 9% are singletons. This CDR3 has 14 amino acids. The V end lost 7 bases, the J end lost 1 base, and 15 bases lay between the germline ends. Germline values: CDR1 DFQATT, CDR2 SNEGSKA (reference sequence). To note about this clonotype: Its cognate antigen is unknown.

The same data also contributed to another study, on yellow fever vaccine responses in identical twins.

The chain couples TRBV20-1 to TRBJ2-3; a weak D match, TRBD2 (5 bases). The receptor was isolated from a young woman in good health. Sequencing input: memory (CD45RO+) T cells sorted from blood. The CDR3 sequence is CSGSTGSGTDTQYF. The CDR3 coding sequence is TGCAGTGGAAGTACGGGGAGCGGCACAGATACGCAGTATTTT.